This section outlines one TCR beta chain sequence together with its context. No antigen is known for it. CDR3 length equals 13 residues. In germline, CDR1 is MNHNS, CDR2 SASEGT. V was cut by 5 bases and J by 9 bases, with 16 bases left in between. The data derive from a study of cytomegalovirus exposure and HLA in healthy donors. General study results and limits: An Asian-associated ancestry cluster reportedly showed fewer N-insertions than the approximately 700-donor mean in a later analysis. An analysis was carried out at a later point. It showed that HLA-associated TCR beta chains were more clonally expanded than equally common non-associated chains. It was reported that TCR beta sequences correctly inferred the HLA-A and HLA-B alleles for most subjects.

The PCR used 60 Vbeta and 13 Jbeta primers. Assay used: immunoSEQ multiplex PCR; TCRdb lists only in-frame clones, some missing. The table shows around 210,000 clones, with around 84% occurring only once. The chain carries TRBV6-1 and TRBJ1-2; a weak D match, TRBD1 (6 bases). Source material: PBMCs. This TCR came from a girl aged 2 to 10 in good health and CMV-seronegative. CDR3 DNA: TGTGCCAGCAGTCACGACAGGTCGGCGCGCTACACCTTC. This sequence encodes CASSHDRSARYTF.